This record covers a single TCR beta chain. The germline gives CDR1 MDHEN, CDR2 SYDVKM. This CDR3 has 12 residues. V was pared by 10 bases and J by 13 bases, with 20 bases between. These data come from a study of blood T cells in healthy people across ages. Alongside a J-beta primer mix, a sample-barcoded 5' primer served in a second PCR lasting roughly 7 to 12 cycles. TCRdb reprocessed the 5' RACE reads via MiXCR and lists one record per CDR3 protein. This sample has some 1,800,000 distinct CDR3 sequences, with about 39% found just once. The chain uses TRBV28 and TRBJ2-4; perhaps TRBD2 as D (5 bases). The sample was blood. The receptor was isolated from a human donor in good health. The CDR3 bases are TGTGCCATCCACGGCCCTACCTCGGGGCAGTACTTC. It translates to CAIHGPTSGQYF.